The source of this T cell receptor beta chain is a study of vaccination effects on CD4 cells after COVID-19. On this clone: Its antigen is unidentified.

Expansion with viral peptide pools was applied to antigen-specific CD4+ T cells by the ViraFEST assay prior to sequencing. Culture proceeded for approximately nine days, and CD4+ T cells were then isolated. Two doses of BNT162b2 or mRNA-1273 vaccine were administered to participants. Cells had half their medium changed to IL-2 medium on days 3 and 7. The CDR3 spans 17 residues. Germline V gives CDR1 SGHKS, CDR2 YYEKEE (reference sequence). V lost 0 bases and J lost 4; bases outside the gene matches: 6. Repertoires were generated with immunoSEQ multiplex PCR, while TCRdb's copy carries only in-frame clones and drops some. The sample yields about 22,000 clones, 65% to 80% seen once.

The V and J genes are TRBV5-5 and TRBJ1-5, with 11 bases lining up with TRBD1. This specimen consisted of CD4+ T cells from PBMCs cultured with HCoV-NL63 spike peptides, obtained after COVID-19 vaccination. This clonotype was sampled from a human donor who received a COVID-19 vaccine. The CDR3 region is CASSLALRDRGNQPQHF. CDR3 bases: TGTGCCAGCAGCTTGGCTCTCCGGGACAGGGGGAATCAGCCCCAGCATTTT.